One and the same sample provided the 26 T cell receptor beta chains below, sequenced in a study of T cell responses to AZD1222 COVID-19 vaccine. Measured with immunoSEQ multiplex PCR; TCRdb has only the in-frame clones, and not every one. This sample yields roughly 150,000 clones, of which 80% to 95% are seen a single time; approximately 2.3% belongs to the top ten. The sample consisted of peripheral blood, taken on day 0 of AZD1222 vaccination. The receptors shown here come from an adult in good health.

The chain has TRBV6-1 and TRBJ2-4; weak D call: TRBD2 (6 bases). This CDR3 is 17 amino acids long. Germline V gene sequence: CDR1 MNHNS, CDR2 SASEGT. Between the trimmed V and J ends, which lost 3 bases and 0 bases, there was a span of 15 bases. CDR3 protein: CASSEGLGIRAKNIQYF. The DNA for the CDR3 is TGTGCCAGCAGTGAGGGACTGGGGATTCGAGCCAAAAACATTCAGTACTTC.

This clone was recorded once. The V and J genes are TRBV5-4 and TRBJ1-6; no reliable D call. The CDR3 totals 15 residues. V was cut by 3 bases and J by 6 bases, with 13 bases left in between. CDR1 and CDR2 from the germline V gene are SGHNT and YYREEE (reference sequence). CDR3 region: CASSSVQALNSPLHF. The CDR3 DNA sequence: TGTGCCAGCAGCTCGGTCCAGGCCCTTAATTCACCCCTCCACTTT.

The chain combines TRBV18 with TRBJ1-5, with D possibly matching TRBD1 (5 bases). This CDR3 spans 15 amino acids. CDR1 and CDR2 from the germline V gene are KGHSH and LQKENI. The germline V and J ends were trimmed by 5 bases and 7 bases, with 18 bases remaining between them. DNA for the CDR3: TGTGCCAGCTCAGCCTCTCGGACACAGAAACAGCCCCAGCATTTT. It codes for CASSASRTQKQPQHF.

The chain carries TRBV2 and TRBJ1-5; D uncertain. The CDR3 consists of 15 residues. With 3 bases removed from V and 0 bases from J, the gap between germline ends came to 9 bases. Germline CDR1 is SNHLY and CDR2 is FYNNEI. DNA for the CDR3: TGTGCCAGCAGTGAGAGCCGATATAGCAATCAGCCCCAGCATTTT. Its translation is CASSESRYSNQPQHF.

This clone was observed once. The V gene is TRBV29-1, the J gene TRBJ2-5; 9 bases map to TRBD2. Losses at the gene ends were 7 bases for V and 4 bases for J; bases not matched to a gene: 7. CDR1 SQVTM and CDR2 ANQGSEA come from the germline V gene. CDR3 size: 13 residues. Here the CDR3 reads CSAVAGVGETQYF. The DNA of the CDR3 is TGCAGCGCTGTAGCGGGAGTAGGAGAGACCCAGTACTTC.

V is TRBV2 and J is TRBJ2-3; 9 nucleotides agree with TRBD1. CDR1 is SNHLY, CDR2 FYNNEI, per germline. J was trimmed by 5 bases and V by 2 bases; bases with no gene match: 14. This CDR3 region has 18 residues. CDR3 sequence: CASSESPGQGRYGDTQYF. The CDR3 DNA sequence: TGTGCCAGCAGTGAAAGTCCCGGACAGGGGAGGTACGGAGATACGCAGTATTTT. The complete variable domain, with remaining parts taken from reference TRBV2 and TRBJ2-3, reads EPEVTQTPSHQVTQMGQEVILRCVPISNHLYFYWYRQILGQKVEFLVSFYNNEISEKSEIFDDQFSVERPDGSNFTLKIRSTKLEDSAMYFCASSESPGQGRYGDTQYFGPGTRLTVL.

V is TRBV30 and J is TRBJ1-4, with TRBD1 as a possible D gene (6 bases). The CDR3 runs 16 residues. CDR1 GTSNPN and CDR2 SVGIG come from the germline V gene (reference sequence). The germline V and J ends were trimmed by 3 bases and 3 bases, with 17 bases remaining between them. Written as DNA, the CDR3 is TGTGCCTGGAGCCCCAAAGGGGGGCTGGCTAATGAAAAACTGTTTTTT. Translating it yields CAWSPKGGLANEKLFF.

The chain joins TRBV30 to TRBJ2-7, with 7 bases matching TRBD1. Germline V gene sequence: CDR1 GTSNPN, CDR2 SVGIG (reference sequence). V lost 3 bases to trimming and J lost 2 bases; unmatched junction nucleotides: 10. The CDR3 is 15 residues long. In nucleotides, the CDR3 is TGTGCCTGGAGGGGCAAGGACAGGCAAACCTACGAGCAGTACTTC. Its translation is CAWRGKDRQTYEQYF.

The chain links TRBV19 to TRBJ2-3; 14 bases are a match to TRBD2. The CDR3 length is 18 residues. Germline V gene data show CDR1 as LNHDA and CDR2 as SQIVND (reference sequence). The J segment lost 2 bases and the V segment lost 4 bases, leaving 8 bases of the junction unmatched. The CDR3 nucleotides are TGTGCCAGTAGTAACTCCGGGACTAGCGGGAGAACCACAGATACGCAGTATTTT. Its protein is CASSNSGTSGRTTDTQYF.

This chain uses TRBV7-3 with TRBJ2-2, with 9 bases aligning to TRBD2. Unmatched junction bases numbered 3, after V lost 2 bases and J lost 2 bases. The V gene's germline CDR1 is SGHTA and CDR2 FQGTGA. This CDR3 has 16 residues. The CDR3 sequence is CASSLEAGGNTGELFF. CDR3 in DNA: TGTGCCAGCAGCTTAGAAGCGGGAGGAAACACCGGGGAGCTGTTTTTT.

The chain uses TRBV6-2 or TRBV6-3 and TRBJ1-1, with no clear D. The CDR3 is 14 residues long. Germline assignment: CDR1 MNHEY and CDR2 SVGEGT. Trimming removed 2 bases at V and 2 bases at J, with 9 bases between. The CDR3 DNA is TGTGCCAGCAGTTACGCGGCTCCTAACACTGAAGCTTTCTTT. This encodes CASSYAAPNTEAFF.

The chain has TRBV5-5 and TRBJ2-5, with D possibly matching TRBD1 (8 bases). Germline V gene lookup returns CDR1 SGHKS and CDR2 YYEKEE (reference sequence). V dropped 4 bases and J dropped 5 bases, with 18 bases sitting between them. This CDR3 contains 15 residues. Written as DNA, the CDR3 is TGTGCCAGCAGCGCGGGGGCAGGGGGCTCGGAGACCCAGTACTTC. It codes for CASSAGAGGSETQYF.

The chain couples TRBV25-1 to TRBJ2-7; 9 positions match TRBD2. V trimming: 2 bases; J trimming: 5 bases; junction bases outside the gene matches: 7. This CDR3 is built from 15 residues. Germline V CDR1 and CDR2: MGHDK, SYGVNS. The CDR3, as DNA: TGTGCCAGCAGTGAACTGGATGGACTAGCGCACGAGCAGTACTTC. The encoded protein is CASSELDGLAHEQYF.

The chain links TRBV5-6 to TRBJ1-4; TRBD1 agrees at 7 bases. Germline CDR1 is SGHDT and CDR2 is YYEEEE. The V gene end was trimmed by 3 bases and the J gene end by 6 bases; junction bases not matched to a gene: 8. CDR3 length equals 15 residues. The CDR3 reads CASSWSGTVDEKLFF. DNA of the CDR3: TGTGCCAGCAGCTGGTCGGGGACAGTGGATGAAAAACTGTTTTTT.

The CDR3: CASSVPGGMNYGYTF. The DNA for the CDR3 is TGTGCCAGTAGTGTCCCAGGGGGCATGAACTATGGCTACACCTTC. The chain recombines TRBV19 with TRBJ1-2; 8 bases are a match to TRBD1. CDR3 size: 15 residues. From germline, CDR1 is LNHDA and CDR2 SQIVND (reference sequence). The trim removed 5 bases at V and 2 bases at J, leaving 7 bases unmatched.

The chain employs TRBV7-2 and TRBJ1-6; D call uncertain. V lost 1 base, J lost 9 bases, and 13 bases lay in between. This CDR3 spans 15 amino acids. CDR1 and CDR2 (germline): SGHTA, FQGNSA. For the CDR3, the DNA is TGTGCCAGCAGCTTAGTGGACGGAGCAGGTTCACCCCTCCACTTT. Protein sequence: CASSLVDGAGSPLHF.

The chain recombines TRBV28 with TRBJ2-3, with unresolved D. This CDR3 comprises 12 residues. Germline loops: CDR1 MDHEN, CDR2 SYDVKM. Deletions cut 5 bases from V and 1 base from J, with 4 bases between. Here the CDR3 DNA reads TGTGCCAGCAGTCGCGGCACAGATACGCAGTATTTT. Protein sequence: CASSRGTDTQYF.

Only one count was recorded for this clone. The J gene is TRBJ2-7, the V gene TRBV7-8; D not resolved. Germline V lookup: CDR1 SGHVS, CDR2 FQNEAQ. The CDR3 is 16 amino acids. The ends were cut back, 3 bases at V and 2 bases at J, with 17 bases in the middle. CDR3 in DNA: TGTGCCAGCAGCTTTCCCCGGCGCCCGCGGCCCTACGAGCAGTACTTC. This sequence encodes CASSFPRRPRPYEQYF.

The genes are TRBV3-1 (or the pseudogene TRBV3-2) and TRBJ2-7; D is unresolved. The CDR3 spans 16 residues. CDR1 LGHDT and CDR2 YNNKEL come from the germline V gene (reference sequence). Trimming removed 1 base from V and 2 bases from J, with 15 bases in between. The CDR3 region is CASSQGTSILAYEQYF. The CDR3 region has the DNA TGTGCCAGCAGCCAAGGTACGTCCATTCTCGCCTACGAGCAGTACTTC.

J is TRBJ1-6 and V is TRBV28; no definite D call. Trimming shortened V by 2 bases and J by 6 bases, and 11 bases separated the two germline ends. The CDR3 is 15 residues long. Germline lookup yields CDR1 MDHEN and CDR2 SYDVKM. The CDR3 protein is CASSLRGRVNSPLHF. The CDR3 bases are TGTGCCAGCAGTTTAAGAGGGAGGGTTAATTCACCCCTCCACTTT.

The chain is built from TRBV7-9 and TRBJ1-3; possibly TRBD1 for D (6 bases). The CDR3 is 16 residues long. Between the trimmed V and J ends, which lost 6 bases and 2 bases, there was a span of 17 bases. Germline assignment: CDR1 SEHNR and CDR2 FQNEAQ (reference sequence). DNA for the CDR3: TGTGCCAGCAGTCAAGGGGGAGGGGAGCCTGGAAACACCATATATTTT. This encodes CASSQGGGEPGNTIYF.

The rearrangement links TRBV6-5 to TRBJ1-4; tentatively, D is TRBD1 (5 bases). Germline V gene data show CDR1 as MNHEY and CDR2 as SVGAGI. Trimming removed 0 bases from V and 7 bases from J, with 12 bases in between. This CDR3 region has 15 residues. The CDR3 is CASSYSSGRGEKLFF. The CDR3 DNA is TGTGCCAGCAGTTACTCGTCAGGGAGAGGTGAAAAACTGTTTTTT.

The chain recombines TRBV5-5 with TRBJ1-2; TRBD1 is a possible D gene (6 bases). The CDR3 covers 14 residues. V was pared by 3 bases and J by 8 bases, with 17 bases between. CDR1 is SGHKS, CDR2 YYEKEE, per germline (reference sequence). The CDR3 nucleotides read TGTGCCAGCAGCTCCTCGGGTGGTGGGGGCGGCTACACCTTC. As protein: CASSSSGGGGGYTF.

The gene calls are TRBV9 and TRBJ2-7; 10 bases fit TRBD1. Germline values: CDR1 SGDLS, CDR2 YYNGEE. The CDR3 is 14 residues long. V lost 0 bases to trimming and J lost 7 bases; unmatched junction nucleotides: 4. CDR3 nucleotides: TGTGCCAGCAGCGTAGCCGGGACAGGGGATGAGCAGTACTTC. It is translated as CASSVAGTGDEQYF. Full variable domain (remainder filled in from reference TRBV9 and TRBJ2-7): DSGVTQTPKHLITATGQRVTLRCSPRSGDLSVYWYQQSLDQGLQFLIQYYNGEERAKGNILERFSAQQFPDLHSELNLSSLELGDSALYFCASSVAGTGDEQYFGPGTRLTVT.

The CDR3 coding sequence is TGTGCCAGTAGTATGCCAGGCCCCTATGGCTACACCTTC. It is translated as CASSMPGPYGYTF. The rearrangement links TRBV19 to TRBJ1-2, with no clear D. CDR1 and CDR2 (germline): LNHDA, SQIVND (reference sequence). The CDR3 is 13 residues long. Trimming left V 3 bases short and J 4 bases short, with 9 bases between.

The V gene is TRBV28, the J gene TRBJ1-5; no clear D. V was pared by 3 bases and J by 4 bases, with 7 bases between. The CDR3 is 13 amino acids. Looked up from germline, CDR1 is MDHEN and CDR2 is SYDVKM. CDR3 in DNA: TGTGCCAGCAGTTTCGAGGTTAATCAGCCCCAGCATTTT. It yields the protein CASSFEVNQPQHF. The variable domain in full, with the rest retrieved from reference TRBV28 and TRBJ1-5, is DVKVTQSSRYLVKRTGEKVFLECVQDMDHENMFWYRQDPGLGLRLIYFSYDVKMKEKGDIPEGYSVSREKKERFSLILESASTNQTSMYLCASSFEVNQPQHFGDGTRLSIL.